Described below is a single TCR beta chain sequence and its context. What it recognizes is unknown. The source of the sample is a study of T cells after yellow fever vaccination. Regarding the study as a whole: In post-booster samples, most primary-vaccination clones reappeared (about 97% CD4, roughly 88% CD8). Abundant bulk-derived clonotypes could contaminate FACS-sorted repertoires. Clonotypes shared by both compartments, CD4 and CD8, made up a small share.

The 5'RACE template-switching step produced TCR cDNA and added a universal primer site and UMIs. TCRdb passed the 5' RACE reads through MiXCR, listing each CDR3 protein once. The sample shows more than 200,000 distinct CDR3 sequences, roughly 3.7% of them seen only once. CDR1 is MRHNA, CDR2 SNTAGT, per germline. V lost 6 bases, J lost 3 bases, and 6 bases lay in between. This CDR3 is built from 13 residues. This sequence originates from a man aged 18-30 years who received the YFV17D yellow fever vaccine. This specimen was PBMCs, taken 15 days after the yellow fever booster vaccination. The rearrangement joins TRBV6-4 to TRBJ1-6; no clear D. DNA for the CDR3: TGTGCCAGCAGGAGCTACTATAATTCACCCCTCCACTTT. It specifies CASRSYYNSPLHF.